A selection of T cell receptor beta chains follows, all from one sample in a study of control samples from healthy donors and cancer patients. The data were produced by immunoSEQ multiplex PCR, yet TCRdb's version contains in-frame clones alone and is incomplete. Of 120,000 or so clones in the sample, approximately 89% were seen once. The sequenced sample was blood. All receptors derive from a man between 60 and 75 years old in good health. The CDR3 runs from the conserved cysteine through the conserved F or W. The D gene is left open where the match is weak.

>TRBV7-2|TRBD1|TRBJ2-2|14
TGTGCCAGCAGCGGGGGACAGGTCACCGGGGAGCTGTTTTTT
CASSGGQVTGELFF
>TRBV20-1|-|TRBJ1-1|18
TGCAGTGCTAGTAGAAGGGGGGCTTGGGGGCTGAAGGACACTGAAGCTTTCTTT
CSASRRGAWGLKDTEAFF
>TRBV28|-|TRBJ1-2|13
TGTGCCAGCAGTTTAATTGGGCTGGATGGCTACACCTTC
CASSLIGLDGYTF
>TRBV12-3/TRBV12-4|TRBD1|TRBJ1-5|13
TGTGCCAGCAGTTTCACAGGGGATCAGCCCCAGCATTTT
CASSFTGDQPQHF
>TRBV11-2|-|TRBJ2-7|14
TGTGCCAGCAGCTTATATAGGGGGGCCTACGAGCAGTACTTC
CASSLYRGAYEQYF
>TRBV7-6|-|TRBJ1-1|17
TGTGCCAGCAGCACGTCGGGTCCAACCAGGGCGAACACTGAAGCTTTCTTT
CASSTSGPTRANTEAFF
>TRBV28|-|TRBJ1-1|12
TGTGCCAGCAGTCAGACTGGGACTGAAGCTTTCTTT
CASSQTGTEAFF
>TRBV7-9|TRBD1|TRBJ1-1|14
TGTGCCAGCAAGGACGGACAGGAAAACACTGAAGCTTTCTTT
CASKDGQENTEAFF
>TRBV30|TRBD2|TRBJ2-3|15
TGTGCCTGGAGTGTACGGAGGACTAGCGGTGATACGCAGTATTTT
CAWSVRRTSGDTQYF
>TRBV7-3|-|TRBJ1-5|13
TGTGCCAGCAGCCCCGACCATGGTCAGCCCCAGCATTTT
CASSPDHGQPQHF
>TRBV15|-|TRBJ2-2|16
TGTGCCACCAGCAGAGGGGGTGTGGCGAACACCGGGGAGCTGTTTTTT
CATSRGGVANTGELFF